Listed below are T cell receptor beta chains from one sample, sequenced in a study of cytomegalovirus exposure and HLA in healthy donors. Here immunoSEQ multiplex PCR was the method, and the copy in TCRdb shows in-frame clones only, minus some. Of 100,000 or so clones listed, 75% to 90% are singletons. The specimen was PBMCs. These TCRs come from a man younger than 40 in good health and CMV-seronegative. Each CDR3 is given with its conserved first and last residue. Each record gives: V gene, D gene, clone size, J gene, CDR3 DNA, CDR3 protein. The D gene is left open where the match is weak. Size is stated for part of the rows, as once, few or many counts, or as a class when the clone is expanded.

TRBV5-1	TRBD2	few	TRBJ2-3	TGCGCCAGCAGCTCGGACGTTGTGGGAGGGCCTTATTATGGACTTGGCACAGATACGCAGTATTTT	CASSSDVVGGPYYGLGTDTQYF
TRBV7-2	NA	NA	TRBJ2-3	TGTGCCAGCAGCCCCCCTGTAGGGGTGGAGCAGTATTTT	CASSPPVGVEQYF
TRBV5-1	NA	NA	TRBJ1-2	TGCGCCAGCAGCTTATCTACGGATGGCTACACCTTC	CASSLSTDGYTF
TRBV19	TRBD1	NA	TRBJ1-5	TGTGCCAGTAGTCTATTAAGGGGACAGGGTAATCAGCCCCAGCATTTT	CASSLLRGQGNQPQHF
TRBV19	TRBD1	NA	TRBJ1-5	TGTGCCAGTAGTATTATCGCCGTTCGGACAGGATACAATCAGCCCCAGCATTTT	CASSIIAVRTGYNQPQHF
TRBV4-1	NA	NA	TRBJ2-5	TGCGCCAGCAGCCAATTTGGACAGCAAGAGACCCAGTACTTC	CASSQFGQQETQYF
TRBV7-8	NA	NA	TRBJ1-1	TGTGCCAGCAGCTCAACTGGAGGCATGAACACTGAAGCTTTCTTT	CASSSTGGMNTEAFF
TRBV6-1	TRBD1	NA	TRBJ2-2	TGTGCCAGCAGTGAAGTGGACAGGGGGGCCACCGGGGAGCTGTTTTTT	CASSEVDRGATGELFF
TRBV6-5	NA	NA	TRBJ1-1	TGTGCCAGCCACTTGAACACTGAAGCTTTCTTT	CASHLNTEAFF
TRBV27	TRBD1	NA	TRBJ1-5	TGTGCCAGCAGTCTGACAGGGGGACATCAGCCCCAGCATTTT	CASSLTGGHQPQHF
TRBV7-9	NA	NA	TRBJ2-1	TGTGCCAGCAGCCCAAGATTGAGCTCCTACAATGAGCAGTTCTTC	CASSPRLSSYNEQFF
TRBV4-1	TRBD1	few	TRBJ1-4	TGCGCCAGCAGCCAACCTACAGCCGGGACAGAGAATGAAAAACTGTTTTTT	CASSQPTAGTENEKLFF
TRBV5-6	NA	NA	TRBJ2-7	TGTGCCAGCAGCGGAGACGGGACACGGAAGGGAGAGCAGTACTTC	CASSGDGTRKGEQYF
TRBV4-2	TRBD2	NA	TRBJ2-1	TGTGCCAGCAGCCTCGGGACTAGCGGGCCCCGCGGGGAGCAGTTCTTC	CASSLGTSGPRGEQFF
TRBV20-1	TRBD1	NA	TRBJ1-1	TGCAGTGCTAGACTAAGACAGGGCCCTAGATTT	CSARLRQGPRF
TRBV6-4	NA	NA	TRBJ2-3	TGTGCCAGCAGTCCGTCGTATTTAGATACGCAGTATTTT	CASSPSYLDTQYF
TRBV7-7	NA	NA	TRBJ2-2	TGTGCCAGCCGTAACACCGGGGAGCTGTTTTTT	CASRNTGELFF
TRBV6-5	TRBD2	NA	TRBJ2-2	TGTGCCAGCACCCGGGGGGGCATCGGGGAGCTGTTTTTT	CASTRGGIGELFF
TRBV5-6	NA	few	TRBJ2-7	TGTGCCAGCAGCTTCAGGAGGTACGAGCAGTACTTC	CASSFRRYEQYF
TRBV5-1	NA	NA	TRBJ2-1	TGCGCCAGCAGCCTCGGGACACACACCTCCTACAATGAGCAGTTCTTC	CASSLGTHTSYNEQFF
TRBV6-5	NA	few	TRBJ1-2	TGTGCCAGCAGTTACCGATCGGAGAACTATGGCTACACCTTC	CASSYRSENYGYTF
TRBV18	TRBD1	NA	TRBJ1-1	TGTGCCAGCTCATCCGGGACAGGGGCGTCTGAAGCTTTCTTT	CASSSGTGASEAFF
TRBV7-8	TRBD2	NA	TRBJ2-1	TGTGCCAGCAGCATCCCGGGAGGATGGAATGAGCAGTTCTTC	CASSIPGGWNEQFF
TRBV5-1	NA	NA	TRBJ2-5	TGCGCCAGCAGCTTGGCCGGGTTAGCGGTTCAAGAGACCCAGTACTTC	CASSLAGLAVQETQYF
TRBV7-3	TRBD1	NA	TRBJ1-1	TGTGCCAGCAGCCCAGGACAGGGATGGAACACTGAAGCTTTCTTT	CASSPGQGWNTEAFF
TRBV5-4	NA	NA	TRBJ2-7	TGTGCCAGCAGCTGGGGCCCGACGAGGGAGCAGTACTTC	CASSWGPTREQYF
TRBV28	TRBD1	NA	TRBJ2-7	TGTGCCAGCAGCACCGCGGGACAGGGCTTCTACGAGCAGTACTTC	CASSTAGQGFYEQYF
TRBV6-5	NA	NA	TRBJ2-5	TGTGCCAGCAGTTCCCCAGGCGAAGAGACCCAGTACTTC	CASSSPGEETQYF
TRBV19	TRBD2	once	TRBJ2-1	TGTGCCAGCGGGACGGGAGGGTACTACAATGAGCAGTTCTTC	CASGTGGYYNEQFF
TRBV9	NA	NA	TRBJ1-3	TGTGCCAGCAGCGCCTCCAGGGTGAGCTCTGGAAACACCATATATTTT	CASSASRVSSGNTIYF
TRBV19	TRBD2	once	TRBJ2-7	TGTGCCAGTAGTCCCACGGGACTAGCGGGCTCCTACGAGCAGTACTTC	CASSPTGLAGSYEQYF
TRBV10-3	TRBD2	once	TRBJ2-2	TGTGCCATCAGTGGGCGGGAGGTTCCTCAGAACACCGGGGAGCTGTTTTTT	CAISGREVPQNTGELFF
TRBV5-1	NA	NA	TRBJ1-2	TGCGCCAGCAGCTTATCCCGTCAGACGGGGGGCACCGGGGGCTACACCTTC	CASSLSRQTGGTGGYTF
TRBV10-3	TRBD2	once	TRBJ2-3	TGTGCCATCAGTGAAAGCGGGGAGGGTACAGATACGCAGTATTTT	CAISESGEGTDTQYF
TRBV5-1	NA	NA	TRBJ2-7	TGCGCCAGCACACCGGAGGGGACAGCCACCTACGAGCAGTACTTC	CASTPEGTATYEQYF
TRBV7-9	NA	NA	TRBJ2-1	TGTGCCAGCAGCTTCACGGGAAACCCCTATAATGAGCAGTTCTTC	CASSFTGNPYNEQFF
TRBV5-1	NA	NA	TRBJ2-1	TGCGCCAGCAGCTTGGCAGGGAACAATGAGCAGTTCTTC	CASSLAGNNEQFF
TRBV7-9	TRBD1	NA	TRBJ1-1	TGTGCCAGCAGAGACAGGGTTCAATCTGAAGCTTTCTTT	CASRDRVQSEAFF
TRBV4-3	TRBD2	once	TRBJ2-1	TGCGCCAGCAGCCAAGCGGGAGGGCCTATACACAATGAGCAGTTCTTC	CASSQAGGPIHNEQFF
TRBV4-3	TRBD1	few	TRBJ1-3	TGCGCCAGCAGTTATAGCTCACCGGGACAGGGGCCGAACACCATATATTTT	CASSYSSPGQGPNTIYF
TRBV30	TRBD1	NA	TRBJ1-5	TGTGCCTGGAGCAGGGGGAACAATCCCCAGCATTTT	CAWSRGNNPQHF
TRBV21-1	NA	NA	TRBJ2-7	TGTGCCAGCAGCAAATATTACCCCTGGTGCGGGGAGACCACCTACGAGCAGTACTTC	CASSKYYPWCGETTYEQYF
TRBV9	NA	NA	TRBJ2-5	TGTGCCAGCAGCGCGACACAGGGTACCCCGGTGACCCAGTACTTC	CASSATQGTPVTQYF
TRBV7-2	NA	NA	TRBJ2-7	TGTGCCAGCAGCCTCTCTGTCCCGAGCTCCTACGAGCAGTACTTC	CASSLSVPSSYEQYF